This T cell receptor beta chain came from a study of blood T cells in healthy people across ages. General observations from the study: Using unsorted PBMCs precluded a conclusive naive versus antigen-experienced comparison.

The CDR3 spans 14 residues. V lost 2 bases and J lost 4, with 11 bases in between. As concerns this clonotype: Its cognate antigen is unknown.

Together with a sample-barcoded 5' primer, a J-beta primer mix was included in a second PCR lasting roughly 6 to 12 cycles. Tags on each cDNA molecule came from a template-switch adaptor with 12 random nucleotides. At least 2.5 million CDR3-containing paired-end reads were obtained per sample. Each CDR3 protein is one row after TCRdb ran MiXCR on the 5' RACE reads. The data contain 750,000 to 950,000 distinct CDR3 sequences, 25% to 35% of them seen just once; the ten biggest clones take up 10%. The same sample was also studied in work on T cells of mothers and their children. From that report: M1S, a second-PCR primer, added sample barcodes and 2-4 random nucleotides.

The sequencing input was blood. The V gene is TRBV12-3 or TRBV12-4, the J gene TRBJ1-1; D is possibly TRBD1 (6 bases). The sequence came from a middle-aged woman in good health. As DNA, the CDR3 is TGTGCCAGCAGTTTATTCGAGGACAGCACTGAAGCTTTCTTT. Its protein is CASSLFEDSTEAFF.